Shown below are 2 T cell receptor beta chains from a single sample sequenced in a study of cytomegalovirus exposure and HLA in healthy donors. Libraries were prepared by immunoSEQ multiplex PCR; TCRdb keeps only in-frame clonotypes and omits some of them. The sample yields around 150,000 clones, roughly 83% seen once. The sequencing input was PBMCs. All receptors derive from a man aged 25-45 years in good health and CMV-seropositive.

The rearrangement links TRBV15 to TRBJ1-4; 10 bases align to TRBD1. The CDR3 is 18 residues long. The germline gives CDR1 LNHNV, CDR2 YYDKDF (reference sequence). V shed 0 bases and J 12 bases; nucleotides not matched to a gene: 16. The chain's CDR3 is CATSRERRETGGREELFF. The CDR3 region has the DNA TGTGCCACCAGCAGAGAACGTAGAGAGACAGGGGGCCGAGAGGAACTGTTTTTT.

The gene calls are TRBV29-1 and TRBJ1-1, with a possible D match to TRBD1 (5 bases). The CDR3 contains 13 residues. The V end lost 8 bases, the J end lost 4 bases, and 17 bases lay between the germline ends. Germline CDR1 is SQVTM and CDR2 is ANQGSEA. CDR3 coding DNA: TGCAGCCATGTCGGGCAGGGTGGCACTGAAGCTTTCTTT. Its protein is CSHVGQGGTEAFF.